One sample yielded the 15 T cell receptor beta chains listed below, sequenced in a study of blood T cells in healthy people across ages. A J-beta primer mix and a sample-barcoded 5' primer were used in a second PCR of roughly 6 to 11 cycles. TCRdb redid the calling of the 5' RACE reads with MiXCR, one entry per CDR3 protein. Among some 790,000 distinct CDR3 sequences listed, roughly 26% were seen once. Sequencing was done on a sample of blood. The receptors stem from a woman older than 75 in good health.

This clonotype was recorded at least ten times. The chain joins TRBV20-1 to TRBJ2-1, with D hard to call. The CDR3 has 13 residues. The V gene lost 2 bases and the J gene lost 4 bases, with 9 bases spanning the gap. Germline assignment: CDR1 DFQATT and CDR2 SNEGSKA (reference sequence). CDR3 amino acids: CSARQPLYNEQFF. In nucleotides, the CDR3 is TGCAGTGCTAGACAGCCGCTATACAATGAGCAGTTCTTC.

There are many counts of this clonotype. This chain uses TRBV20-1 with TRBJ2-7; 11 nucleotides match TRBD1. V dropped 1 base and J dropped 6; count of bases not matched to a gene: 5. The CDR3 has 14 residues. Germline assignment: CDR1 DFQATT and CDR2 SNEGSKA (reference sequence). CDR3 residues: CSARGDRGLSEQYF. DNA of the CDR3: TGCAGTGCTAGAGGGGACAGGGGGTTGTCCGAGCAGTACTTC.

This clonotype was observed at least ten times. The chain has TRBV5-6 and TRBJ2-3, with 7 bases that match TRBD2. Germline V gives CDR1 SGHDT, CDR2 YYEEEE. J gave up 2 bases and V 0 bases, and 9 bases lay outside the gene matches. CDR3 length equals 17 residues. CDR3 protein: CASSLGWSSGTTDTQYF. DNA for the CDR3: TGTGCCAGCAGCTTGGGCTGGTCTAGCGGTACCACAGATACGCAGTATTTT.

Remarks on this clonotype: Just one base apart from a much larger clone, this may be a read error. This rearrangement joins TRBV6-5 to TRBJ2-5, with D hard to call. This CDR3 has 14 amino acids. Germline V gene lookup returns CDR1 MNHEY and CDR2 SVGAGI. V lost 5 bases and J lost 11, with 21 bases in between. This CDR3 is CASSKSPVTNEQYF. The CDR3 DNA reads TGTGCCAGCAGTAAGAGCCCAGTTACCAATGAGCAGTACTTC.

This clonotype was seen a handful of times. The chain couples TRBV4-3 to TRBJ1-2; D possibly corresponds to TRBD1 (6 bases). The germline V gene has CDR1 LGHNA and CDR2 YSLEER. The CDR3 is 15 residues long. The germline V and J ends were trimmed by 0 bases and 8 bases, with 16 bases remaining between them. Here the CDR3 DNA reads TGCGCCAGCAGCCAAGATTCAGGGGTGGGTGCGGGCTACACCTTC. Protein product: CASSQDSGVGAGYTF.

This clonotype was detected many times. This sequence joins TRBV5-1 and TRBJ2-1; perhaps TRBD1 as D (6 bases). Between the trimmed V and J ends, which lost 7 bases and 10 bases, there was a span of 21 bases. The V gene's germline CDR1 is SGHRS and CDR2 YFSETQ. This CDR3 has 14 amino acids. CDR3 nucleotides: TGCGCCAGCGGGTCAACACAGGGTTGGGACGAGCAGTTCTTC. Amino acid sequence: CASGSTQGWDEQFF.

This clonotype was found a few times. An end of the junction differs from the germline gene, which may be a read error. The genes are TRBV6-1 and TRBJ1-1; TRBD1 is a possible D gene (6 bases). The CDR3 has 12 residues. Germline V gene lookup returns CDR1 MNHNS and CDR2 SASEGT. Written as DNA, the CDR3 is TGTGCCAGCAGTGAAGTTCAGGGGCGCATCCTCTTT. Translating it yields CASSEVQGRILF.

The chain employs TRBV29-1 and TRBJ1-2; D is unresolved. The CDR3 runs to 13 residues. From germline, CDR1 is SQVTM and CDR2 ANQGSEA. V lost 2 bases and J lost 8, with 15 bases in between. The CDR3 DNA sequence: TGCAGCGTTGAACGACCGCTCGATGGGGGCTACACCTTC. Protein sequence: CSVERPLDGGYTF.

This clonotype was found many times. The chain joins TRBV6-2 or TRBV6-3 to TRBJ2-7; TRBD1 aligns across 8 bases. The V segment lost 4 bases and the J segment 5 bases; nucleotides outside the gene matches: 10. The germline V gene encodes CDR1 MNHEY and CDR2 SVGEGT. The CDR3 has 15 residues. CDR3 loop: CASSSRDRQWNEQYF. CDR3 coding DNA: TGTGCCAGCAGTTCCCGGGACAGGCAGTGGAACGAGCAGTACTTC.

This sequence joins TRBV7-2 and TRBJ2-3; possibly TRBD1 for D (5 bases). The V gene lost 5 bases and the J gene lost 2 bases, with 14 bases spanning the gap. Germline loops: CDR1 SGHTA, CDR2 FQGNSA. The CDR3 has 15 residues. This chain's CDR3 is CASSPPRVNTDTQYF. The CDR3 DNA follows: TGTGCCAGCAGCCCCCCCAGGGTGAACACAGATACGCAGTATTTT.

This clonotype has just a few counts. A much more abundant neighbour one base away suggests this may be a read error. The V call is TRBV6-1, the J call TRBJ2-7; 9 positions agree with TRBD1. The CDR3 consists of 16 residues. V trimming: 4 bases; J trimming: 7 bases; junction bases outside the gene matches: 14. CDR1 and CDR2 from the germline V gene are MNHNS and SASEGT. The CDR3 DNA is TGTGCCAGCAGTGCATTACAGGGGGCGACCTACAATGAGCAGTACTTC. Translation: CASSALQGATYNEQYF.

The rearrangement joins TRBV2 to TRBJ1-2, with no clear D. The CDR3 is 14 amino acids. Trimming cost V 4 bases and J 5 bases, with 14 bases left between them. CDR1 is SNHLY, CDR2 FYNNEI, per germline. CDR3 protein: CASSGSALAYGYTF. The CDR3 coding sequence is TGTGCCAGCAGTGGGTCCGCGTTAGCATATGGCTACACCTTC.

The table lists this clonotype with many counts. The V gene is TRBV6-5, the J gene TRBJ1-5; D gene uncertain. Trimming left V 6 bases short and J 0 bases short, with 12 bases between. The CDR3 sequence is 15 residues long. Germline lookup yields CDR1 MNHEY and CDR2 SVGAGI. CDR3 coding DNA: TGTGCCAGCAGACCCGACCTCTATAGCAATCAGCCCCAGCATTTT. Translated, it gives CASRPDLYSNQPQHF.

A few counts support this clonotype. The CDR3: CSARSRGPETQYF. The CDR3 nucleotides read TGCAGTGCTAGGTCCAGGGGGCCAGAGACCCAGTACTTC. The chain carries TRBV20-1 and TRBJ2-5, with 8 bases identical to TRBD1. With 3 bases clipped from V and 4 bases from J, the junction kept 4 bases outside the gene matches. The CDR3 contains 13 residues. CDR1 DFQATT and CDR2 SNEGSKA come from the germline V gene (reference sequence).

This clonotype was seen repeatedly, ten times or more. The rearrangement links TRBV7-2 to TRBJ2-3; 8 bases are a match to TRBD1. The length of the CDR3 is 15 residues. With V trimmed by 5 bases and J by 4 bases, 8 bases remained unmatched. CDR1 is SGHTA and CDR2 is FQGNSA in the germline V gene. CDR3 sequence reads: CASSRGQGGADTQYF. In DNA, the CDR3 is TGTGCCAGCAGCCGCGGACAGGGCGGGGCAGATACGCAGTATTTT.